The present T cell receptor beta chain was sequenced within a study of cytomegalovirus exposure and HLA in healthy donors. Study summary: Of some 400 genotyped donors, roughly 80% grouped in the Caucasian-associated ancestry cluster.

Germline CDR1 reads SQVTM; CDR2 reads ANQGSEA. V was trimmed by 5 bases and J by 0 bases, leaving 13 bases between them. This CDR3 comprises 14 residues. Every donor was a healthy person donating bone marrow. Study-level results: The number of N-insertions in an Asian-associated ancestry cluster was reportedly below the 666-donor mean in a later analysis. What was likely a sequencing artifact was a cluster of highly shared sequence variants.

With 60 Vbeta and 13 Jbeta primers, the PCR was carried out. TCRdb's table, derived via immunoSEQ multiplex PCR, lists solely in-frame clones and lacks some. The profile shows roughly 200,000 clones, around 87% of them singletons. This clone was seen more than once but under ten times. The antigen is unknown. The chain has TRBV29-1 and TRBJ1-1, with unresolved D. This TCR was recovered from a man aged 25 to 40 in good health and CMV-seronegative. The material sequenced was PBMCs. CDR3 region: CSVIGLVMNTEAFF. Written as DNA, the CDR3 is TGCAGCGTTATTGGCCTTGTTATGAACACTGAAGCTTTCTTT.